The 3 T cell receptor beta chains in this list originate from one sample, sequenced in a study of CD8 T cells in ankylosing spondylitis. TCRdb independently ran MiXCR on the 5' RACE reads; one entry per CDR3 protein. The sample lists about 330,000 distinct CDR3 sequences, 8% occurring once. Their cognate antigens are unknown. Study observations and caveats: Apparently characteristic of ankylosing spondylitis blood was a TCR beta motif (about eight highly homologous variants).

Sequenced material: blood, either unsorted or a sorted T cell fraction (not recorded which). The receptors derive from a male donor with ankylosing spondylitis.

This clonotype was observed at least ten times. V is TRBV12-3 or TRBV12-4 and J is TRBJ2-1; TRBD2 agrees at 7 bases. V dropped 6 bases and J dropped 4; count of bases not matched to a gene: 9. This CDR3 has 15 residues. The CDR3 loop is CASRPISGRYNEQFF. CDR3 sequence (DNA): TGTGCCAGCAGACCGATTAGCGGGCGGTACAATGAGCAGTTCTTC.

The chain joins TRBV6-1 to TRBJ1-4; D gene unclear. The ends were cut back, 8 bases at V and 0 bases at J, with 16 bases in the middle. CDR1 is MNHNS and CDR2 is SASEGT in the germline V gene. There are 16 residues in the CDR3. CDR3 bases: TGTGCCAGCGGCTCCAACCTTCATGCAACTAATGAAAAACTGTTTTTT. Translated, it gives CASGSNLHATNEKLFF.

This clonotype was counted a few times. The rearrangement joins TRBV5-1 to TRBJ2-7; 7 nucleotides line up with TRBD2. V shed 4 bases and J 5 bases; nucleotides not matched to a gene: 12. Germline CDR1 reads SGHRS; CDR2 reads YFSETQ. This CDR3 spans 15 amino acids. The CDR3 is CASSLESGMMNEQYF. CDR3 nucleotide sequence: TGCGCCAGCAGCCTGGAGAGCGGGATGATGAACGAGCAGTACTTC. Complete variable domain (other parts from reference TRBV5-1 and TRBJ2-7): KAGVTQTPRYLIKTRGQQVTLSCSPISGHRSVSWYQQTPGQGLQFLFEYFSETQRNKGNFPGRFSGRQFSNSRSEMNVSTLELGDSALYLCASSLESGMMNEQYFGPGTRLTVT.